This TCR beta chain appears in the sequencing data of a study of T-cell reconstitution after alpha-beta-depleted transplantation in children. This clonotype has ten or more counts. Unique molecular identifiers were incorporated during preparation of the TCRbeta library. MiXCR, run by TCRdb on the PCR reads, gives a single entry per CDR3 protein. Found here are about 460,000 distinct CDR3 sequences, under 15% of them singletons; the top ten hold approximately 5.4%. CDR3 length equals 13 residues. Germline V gene lookup returns CDR1 SEHNR and CDR2 FQNEAQ (reference sequence). Trimming shortened V by 2 bases and J by 6 bases, and 8 bases separated the two germline ends.

Material: PBMCs from the stem cell graft donor, obtained from the stem cell graft. The V gene is TRBV7-9, the J gene TRBJ2-1; tentatively, D is TRBD1 (7 bases). The clonotype comes from a human donor who donated a stem cell graft to a child with combined immunodeficiency. CDR3 region: CASSLQGGNEQFF. The CDR3 DNA reads as TGTGCCAGCAGCTTACAGGGGGGCAATGAGCAGTTCTTC.